These 20 T cell receptor beta chains were all obtained from the same sample, sequenced in a study of shared clonotypes between healthy human individuals. Generated by immunoSEQ multiplex PCR, the TCRdb table keeps only in-frame clones and is missing some. The sample records some 580,000 clones, 95% to 98% being singletons. Material: naive CD4+ T cells sorted from blood. Subset meaning: CD45RA+ positively selected. Receptors were obtained from a woman aged 30 to 39 in good health.

DNA of the CDR3: TGCGCCAGCAGGCGGGCGCTCGCGGAGGAAAACATTCAGTACTTC. Its translation is CASRRALAEENIQYF. The rearrangement uses TRBV5-1 and TRBJ2-4, with D tentatively TRBD2 (5 bases). This CDR3 is 15 amino acids long. CDR1 and CDR2 from the germline V gene are SGHRS and YFSETQ. Trimming cost V 5 bases and J 5 bases, with 17 bases left between them.

The rearrangement uses TRBV28 and TRBJ2-7; D gene unclear. The germline V and J ends were trimmed by 5 bases and 7 bases, with 18 bases remaining between them. The CDR3 extends over 14 amino acids. Germline CDR1 reads MDHEN; CDR2 reads SYDVKM. CDR3 amino acids: CASSPRARRWEQYF. The CDR3 DNA reads TGTGCCAGCAGTCCAAGGGCGCGGCGTTGGGAGCAGTACTTC.

The chain has TRBV5-8 and TRBJ2-5; 9 bases fit TRBD2. V lost 4 bases, J lost 6 bases, and 13 bases stayed unmatched. Germline values: CDR1 SGHTS, CDR2 YDEGEE. The CDR3 extends over 16 amino acids. The CDR3 DNA reads TGTGCCAGCAGCATGGGGGTAGCGGGAGAGATAAAGACCCAGTACTTC. Encoded protein: CASSMGVAGEIKTQYF.

The CDR3 sequence is CASSRTPSSGANVLTF. Written as DNA, the CDR3 is TGCGCCAGCAGCCGTACTCCCAGCTCTGGGGCCAACGTCCTGACTTTC. The chain is built from TRBV5-1 and TRBJ2-6; no clear D gene. Trimming stripped 4 bases from V and 0 bases from J, with 11 bases between. Germline-derived CDR1 and CDR2 are SGHRS and YFSETQ. The CDR3 spans 16 residues.

The V and J genes are TRBV4-3 and TRBJ1-3; D gene unclear. Trimming removed 0 bases at V and 0 bases at J, with 6 bases between. This CDR3 spans 15 amino acids. Germline V CDR1 and CDR2: LGHNA, YSLEER. Written as DNA, the CDR3 is TGCGCCAGCAGCCAAGATAAGCTCTCTGGAAACACCATATATTTT. Translation: CASSQDKLSGNTIYF.

The CDR3 DNA follows: TGTGCCAGCAGTGTCGTAGCGGGCTTCAATGAGCAGTTCTTC. Protein sequence: CASSVVAGFNEQFF. J is TRBJ2-1 and V is TRBV2; 7 bases are shared with TRBD2. The CDR3 totals 14 residues. CDR1 and CDR2 from the germline V gene are SNHLY and FYNNEI. With V trimmed by 4 bases and J by 6 bases, 6 bases remained unmatched.

The sample holds one count of this clone. The V gene is TRBV7-2, the J gene TRBJ1-1; no reliable D call. V was cut by 2 bases and J by 1 base, with 17 bases left in between. The CDR3 loop spans 17 amino acids. Germline V gene lookup returns CDR1 SGHTA and CDR2 FQGNSA. For the CDR3, the DNA is TGTGCCAGCAGCTTAAGGCGGTCAGGAGTTCGGAACACTGAAGCTTTCTTT. This gives the protein CASSLRRSGVRNTEAFF.

The V gene is TRBV28, the J gene TRBJ1-4; 7 bases are shared with TRBD1. The length of the CDR3 is 15 residues. V was pared by 3 bases and J by 0 bases, with 1 base of the junction left unmatched. The germline CDR1 and CDR2 sequences are MDHEN and SYDVKM. As DNA, the CDR3 is TGTGCCAGCAGTTTTGACAGGGCAACTAATGAAAAACTGTTTTTT. Protein sequence: CASSFDRATNEKLFF.

The chain couples TRBV5-6 to TRBJ1-1; unclear D gene. This CDR3 spans 15 amino acids. V shed 2 bases and J shed 1 base, with 12 bases lying between them. Germline-derived CDR1 and CDR2 are SGHDT and YYEEEE. In DNA form, the CDR3 reads TGTGCCAGCAGCTTCTTCTCGACGGCGAACACTGAAGCTTTCTTT. Translation gives CASSFFSTANTEAFF.

The rearrangement links TRBV11-2 to TRBJ2-3; 8 nucleotides agree with TRBD2. CDR1 and CDR2 (germline): SGHAT, FQNNGV. The CDR3 is 15 residues long. The junction had 5 bases not matched to a gene; V was cut back by 2 bases and J by 4 bases. CDR3 coding DNA: TGTGCCAGCAGCTTAAGGAGCGGGAGTGCAGATACGCAGTATTTT. Amino acid sequence: CASSLRSGSADTQYF. The full variable domain, rest sourced from reference TRBV11-2 and TRBJ2-3, is EAGVAQSPRYKIIEKRQSVAFWCNPISGHATLYWYQQILGQGPKLLIQFQNNGVVDDSQLPKDRFSAERLKGVDSTLKIQPAKLEDSAVYLCASSLRSGSADTQYFGPGTRLTVL.

This rearrangement joins TRBV7-2 to TRBJ2-3; the match to TRBD2 covers 9 bases. The V and J ends lost 2 bases and 4 bases, in that order; junction bases with no gene match: 10. CDR3 length equals 17 residues. Per germline, CDR1 SGHTA and CDR2 FQGNSA. The CDR3 DNA is TGTGCCAGCAGCTTAAGTAGCGGGAGCCCGCCGGCAGATACGCAGTATTTT. Translating it yields CASSLSSGSPPADTQYF.

The chain combines TRBV19 with TRBJ2-6; 8 nucleotides match TRBD1. Per the germline V gene, CDR1 is LNHDA and CDR2 is SQIVND (reference sequence). The CDR3 runs 18 residues. Trimming cost V 4 bases and J 4 bases; bases outside gene matches: 12. The CDR3 DNA reads TGTGCCAGTAGTACCCTGGACAGGGTAATTACCGGGGCCAACGTCCTGACTTTC. As protein: CASSTLDRVITGANVLTF. Full variable domain (outside the CDR3, taken from reference TRBV19 and TRBJ2-6): DGGITQSPKYLFRKEGQNVTLSCEQNLNHDAMYWYRQDPGQGLRLIYYSQIVNDFQKGDIAEGYSVSREKKESFPLTVTSAQKNPTAFYLCASSTLDRVITGANVLTFGAGSRLTVL.

CDR3 in DNA: TGTGCCAGCTCACCACTATCCTCTAGCGGACCCAAGAAAGGGGGAAGCTCCTACGAGCAGTACTTC. Amino acid sequence: CASSPLSSSGPKKGGSSYEQYF. V and J are TRBV18 and TRBJ2-7, with a possible D match to TRBD2 (7 bases). Trimming pared 1 base from V and 0 bases from J, leaving 31 bases between. The germline V gene has CDR1 KGHSH and CDR2 LQKENI. This CDR3 is 22 amino acids long. Supplemented by reference TRBV18 and TRBJ2-7, the full variable domain reads NAGVMQNPRHLVRRRGQEARLRCSPMKGHSHVYWYRQLPEEGLKFMVYLQKENIIDESGMPKERFSAEFPKEGPSILRIQQVVRGDSAAYFCASSPLSSSGPKKGGSSYEQYFGPGTRLTVT.

This rearrangement joins TRBV27 to TRBJ2-1, with TRBD2 matching 10 bases. There are 17 residues in the CDR3. CDR1 and CDR2 (germline): MNHEY, SMNVEV (reference sequence). The V and J ends lost 8 bases and 8 bases, in that order; junction bases with no gene match: 18. In nucleotides, the CDR3 is TGTGCCAGCCGACCGGGACTAGCGCTCCGATTGAGAGATGAGCAGTTCTTC. Protein: CASRPGLALRLRDEQFF.

The V call is TRBV19, the J call TRBJ2-1, with D maybe TRBD2 (6 bases). V lost 8 bases and J 8 bases, leaving 22 bases between the germline ends. Germline V gene sequence: CDR1 LNHDA, CDR2 SQIVND (reference sequence). The CDR3 has 15 residues. The CDR3 loop is CASQEGDPRMDEQFF. CDR3 coding DNA: TGTGCCAGTCAGGAGGGAGACCCCAGGATGGATGAGCAGTTCTTC.

J is TRBJ2-2 and V is TRBV5-1, with TRBD2 matching 10 bases. Germline CDR1 is SGHRS and CDR2 is YFSETQ. The CDR3 has 15 residues. V trimming: 7 bases; J trimming: 1 base; junction bases outside the gene matches: 4. The chain's CDR3 is CASHLAGENTGELFF. The CDR3 coding sequence is TGCGCCAGCCACCTAGCGGGAGAGAACACCGGGGAGCTGTTTTTT.

The J gene is TRBJ1-5, the V gene TRBV28, with D maybe TRBD1 (5 bases). Trimming left V 2 bases short and J 7 bases short, with 9 bases between. The CDR3 runs 13 residues. Germline CDR1 is MDHEN and CDR2 is SYDVKM. CDR3 DNA sequence: TGTGCCAGCAGTTTACCTGGACACCAGCCCCAGCATTTT. Protein sequence: CASSLPGHQPQHF.

The chain joins TRBV19 to TRBJ1-1; D not resolved. CDR1 and CDR2 (germline): LNHDA, SQIVND (reference sequence). CDR3 length: 11 residues. Between the trimmed V and J ends, which lost 10 bases and 4 bases, there was a span of 10 bases. For the CDR3, the DNA is TGTGCCACCTGGTTCCGCACTGAAGCTTTCTTT. This translates into CATWFRTEAFF.

The chain has TRBV5-4 and TRBJ1-6; D is perhaps TRBD1 (5 bases). The CDR3 runs 14 residues. Trimming stripped 0 bases from V and 7 bases from J, with 8 bases between. The germline V gene encodes CDR1 SGHNT and CDR2 YYREEE (reference sequence). CDR3 bases: TGTGCCAGCAGCTTGGCTCAGGGAAATTCACCCCTCCACTTT. Translating gives CASSLAQGNSPLHF.

The chain joins TRBV6-6 to TRBJ2-1; D could derive from TRBD1 or TRBD2 (5 bases each). Germline CDR1 reads MNHNY; CDR2 reads SVGAGI (reference sequence). Trimming took 0 bases from V and 14 from J, leaving 14 bases between them. This CDR3 has 13 residues. The CDR3: CASSYSVRGREFF. The CDR3 coding sequence is TGTGCCAGCAGTTACTCGGTGAGGGGCCGAGAGTTCTTC.